These 13 T cell receptor beta chains originate from one sample sequenced in a study of shared clonotypes between healthy human individuals. Naive CD8 isolation took CD45RO-negative cells positively selected for CCR7 and excluded terminally differentiated effector memory CD45RA+ cells. Clones were sequenced by immunoSEQ multiplex PCR, and TCRdb holds only the in-frame ones, with some missing. The sample lists approximately 2,000,000 clones; just over 90% were seen once. The specimen was naive CD8+ T cells from PBMCs. The origin of the receptors is a man between 18 and 35 years old in good health. Some clones in this sample may be carry-over from other donors' samples.

This clone was seen only a few times. The chain has TRBV29-1 and TRBJ1-2, with D possibly being TRBD1 (6 bases). Between the trimmed V and J ends, which lost 7 bases and 5 bases, there was a span of 11 bases. Germline V gene data show CDR1 as SQVTM and CDR2 as ANQGSEA. The CDR3 covers 11 residues. The DNA of the CDR3 is TGCAGCGGGTGGACAGTTTATGGCTACACCTTC. Translation gives CSGWTVYGYTF. Based on the CDR3 plus reference TRBV29-1 and TRBJ1-2, the full variable domain is SAVISQKPSRDICQRGTSLTIQCQVDSQVTMMFWYRQQPGQSLTLIATANQGSEATYESGFVIDKFPISRPNLTFSTLTVSNMSPEDSSIYLCSGWTVYGYTFGSGTRLTVV.

The chain joins TRBV2 to TRBJ2-7; D unresolved. V shed 7 bases and J shed 2 bases, with 12 bases lying between them. This CDR3 contains 13 residues. CDR1 SNHLY and CDR2 FYNNEI come from the germline V gene. CDR3: CASIPDGPYEQYF. In nucleotides, the CDR3 is TGTGCCAGCATTCCCGACGGACCCTACGAGCAGTACTTC.

This chain uses TRBV10-2 with TRBJ2-1, with a tentative D call TRBD2 (6 bases). V gave up 11 bases and J gave up 2 bases, with 10 bases separating them. This CDR3 has 12 residues. CDR1 and CDR2 from the germline V gene are WSHSY and SAAADI. The CDR3 is CAGRGAYNEQFF. Here the CDR3 DNA reads TGCGCCGGACGCGGGGCCTACAATGAGCAGTTCTTC.

J is TRBJ1-2 and V is TRBV4-3; 7 bases map to TRBD1. This CDR3 region has 15 residues. The germline CDR1 and CDR2 sequences are LGHNA and YSLEER. V shed 0 bases, J shed 4 bases, and the junction held 5 bases outside the gene matches. This CDR3 reads CASSQDTGESYGYTF. Here the CDR3 DNA reads TGCGCCAGCAGCCAAGATACAGGGGAGTCCTATGGCTACACCTTC.

For the CDR3, the DNA is TGCGCCAGCAGCTTGGGGTGGAAAACAGGGAAGGATGAAAAACTGTTTTTT. Its protein is CASSLGWKTGKDEKLFF. This chain connects TRBV5-1 to TRBJ1-4, with D maybe TRBD1 (6 bases). This CDR3 is 17 amino acids long. Germline V CDR1 and CDR2: SGHRS, YFSETQ. Trimming removed 0 bases at V and 6 bases at J, with 18 bases between. Supplemented by reference TRBV5-1 and TRBJ1-4, the full variable domain reads KAGVTQTPRYLIKTRGQQVTLSCSPISGHRSVSWYQQTPGQGLQFLFEYFSETQRNKGNFPGRFSGRQFSNSRSEMNVSTLELGDSALYLCASSLGWKTGKDEKLFFGSGTQLSVL.

V usage is TRBV15 and J usage is TRBJ1-5, with 7 bases fitting TRBD1. Germline trimming cut 4 bases from V and 6 bases from J; bases unmatched to any gene: 3. Germline assignment: CDR1 LNHNV and CDR2 YYDKDF (reference sequence). The CDR3 has 13 residues. CDR3 bases: TGTGCCACCAGCACCGACAGGGCTCAGCCCCAGCATTTT. Translated, it gives CATSTDRAQPQHF. The full variable domain, with the rest looked up from reference TRBV15 and TRBJ1-5, is DAMVIQNPRYQVTQFGKPVTLSCSQTLNHNVMYWYQQKSSQAPKLLFHYYDKDFNNEADTPDNFQSRRPNTSFCFLDIRSPGLGDTAMYLCATSTDRAQPQHFGDGTRLSIL.

V usage is TRBV2 and J usage is TRBJ2-7; D is undetermined. The germline V gene has CDR1 SNHLY and CDR2 FYNNEI. The CDR3 length is 13 residues. V dropped 6 bases and J dropped 3 bases, with 12 bases sitting between them. CDR3 sequence (DNA): TGTGCCAGCAGCGCTACGTGGGGCTACGAGCAGTACTTC. This translates into CASSATWGYEQYF.

This clone came up once. The chain employs TRBV11-1 and TRBJ2-6, with D possibly matching TRBD1 (6 bases). The V end lost 4 bases, the J end lost 3 bases, and 10 bases lay between the germline ends. Per the germline V gene, CDR1 is SGHAT and CDR2 is FQDESV (reference sequence). CDR3 size: 15 residues. The DNA for the CDR3 is TGTGCCAGCAGCTACACAGGGAGTGGGGCCAACGTCCTGACTTTC. It specifies CASSYTGSGANVLTF.

About this clone: A read error may produce the germline difference seen at one junction end. V and J are TRBV11-2 and TRBJ2-1; D is perhaps TRBD1 (5 bases). The germline CDR1 and CDR2 sequences are SGHAT and FQNNGV. The CDR3 has 15 residues. The CDR3 nucleotides are TGTGCCAGCAGCGACTGGGCCCGGTCGGACAATGAGCAATTCTTC. This gives the protein CASSDWARSDNEQFF.

The chain is built from TRBV27 and TRBJ1-2; 10 bases agree with TRBD1. V was pared by 3 bases and J by 5 bases, with 18 bases of the junction left unmatched. CDR1 and CDR2 (germline): MNHEY, SMNVEV (reference sequence). The length of the CDR3 is 19 residues. CDR3: CASSFVGGGGQGYSYGYTF. CDR3 nucleotide sequence: TGTGCCAGCAGTTTTGTAGGTGGTGGGGGACAGGGGTATTCGTATGGCTACACCTTC.

V usage is TRBV27 and J usage is TRBJ1-1; D may be TRBD1 (5 bases). Germline V CDR1 and CDR2: MNHEY, SMNVEV (reference sequence). The CDR3 is 14 amino acids. V lost 8 bases and J lost 5, with 18 bases in between. The CDR3 nucleotides read TGTGCCAGCCGGGGAAGGGGATTTGGGACTGAAGCTTTCTTT. This gives the protein CASRGRGFGTEAFF.

The V call is TRBV4-1, the J call TRBJ1-5, with no clear D. With 7 bases removed from V and 4 bases from J, the gap between germline ends came to 20 bases. The V gene's germline CDR1 is MGHRA and CDR2 YSYEKL. The CDR3 totals 16 residues. The CDR3 nucleotides are TGCGCCAGCACCAGAGACTACCCAGCAAGGAATCAGCCCCAGCATTTT. Protein sequence: CASTRDYPARNQPQHF.

The chain couples TRBV6-5 to TRBJ2-1, with no clear D. V was trimmed by 7 bases and J by 5 bases, leaving 6 bases between them. Germline CDR1 reads MNHEY; CDR2 reads SVGAGI. This CDR3 has 11 amino acids. This chain's CDR3 is CASTWNNEQFF. In nucleotides, the CDR3 is TGTGCCAGCACCTGGAACAATGAGCAGTTCTTC.